The rows below give T cell receptor beta chains drawn from one sample of a study of OX40 agonist ivuxolimab in advanced cancers. TCRdb keeps only in-frame clones here, not all; method: immunoSEQ multiplex PCR. Among nearly 80,000 clones, more than 80% were seen once, and the ten largest hold approximately 0.44%. Material: CD4+ or CD8+ T cells sorted from blood, obtained in a trial of the OX40 agonist ivuxolimab. These TCRs come from an adult with an advanced solid tumor such as melanoma, head and neck, liver or kidney cancer. Each CDR3 is given without its conserved first and last residue.

v_gene: TRBV27; CDR3aa: ASSPGVSSGQPQH
v_gene: TRBV2; CDR3aa: ASRLLSNQPQH
v_gene: TRBV19; CDR3aa: ASSLVNGGAEAF
v_gene: TRBV6-5; CDR3aa: ASSYSIRPRVEQY
v_gene: TRBV28; CDR3aa: ASSLSRQGGYGYT
v_gene: TRBV25-1; CDR3aa: ASPHCSGNTIY
v_gene: TRBV28; CDR3aa: ASSFPGGGTVGETQY
v_gene: TRBV14; CDR3aa: ASSQDQGLAGRDEQF
v_gene: TRBV28; CDR3aa: ASSFGSRGGYT
v_gene: TRBV4-3; CDR3aa: ASSQGTSGRLDEQF
v_gene: TRBV5-1; CDR3aa: ASSLEGEQY
v_gene: TRBV7-3; CDR3aa: ASSLSVNTEAF
v_gene: TRBV5-1; CDR3aa: ASSGTGGMNTEAF
v_gene: TRBV9; CDR3aa: ASSVEDWENNEQF
v_gene: TRBV18; CDR3aa: ASSHGTTNEKLF
v_gene: TRBV14; CDR3aa: ASSLRPGASSYNEQF
v_gene: TRBV10-2; CDR3aa: ASSVLGQANTGELF
v_gene: TRBV28; CDR3aa: ASSPTRGKTNEKLF
v_gene: TRBV19; CDR3aa: ASSTDRDTEAF
v_gene: TRBV30; CDR3aa: ACNTPGQGRSLYGYT
v_gene: TRBV9; CDR3aa: ASSSHLSTDTQY
v_gene: TRBV5-4; CDR3aa: ASSYVRGGQETQY
v_gene: TRBV5-1; CDR3aa: ASSSSGTGSTEAF
v_gene: TRBV11-1; CDR3aa: ASSLEQGSGELF
v_gene: TRBV28; CDR3aa: ASSLGGGPVAQH
v_gene: TRBV28; CDR3aa: ASSFRGLFTDTQY
v_gene: TRBV23-1; CDR3aa: ASSHAGPQETQY
v_gene: TRBV5-4; CDR3aa: ASRNRNMNTEAF
v_gene: TRBV21-1; CDR3aa: ASRLRQGHNEQF
v_gene: TRBV28; CDR3aa: AGMDRGPSEQY
v_gene: TRBV7-3; CDR3aa: ASSLYGGLTEAF
v_gene: TRBV6-1; CDR3aa: ASSRGGPNTGELF
v_gene: TRBV28; CDR3aa: ASSLGGFGKTQY
v_gene: TRBV5-4; CDR3aa: ASSLLAARDTQY
v_gene: TRBV7-2; CDR3aa: ASSLDGVGAF
v_gene: TRBV30; CDR3aa: AWSSYQLGQVYGYT